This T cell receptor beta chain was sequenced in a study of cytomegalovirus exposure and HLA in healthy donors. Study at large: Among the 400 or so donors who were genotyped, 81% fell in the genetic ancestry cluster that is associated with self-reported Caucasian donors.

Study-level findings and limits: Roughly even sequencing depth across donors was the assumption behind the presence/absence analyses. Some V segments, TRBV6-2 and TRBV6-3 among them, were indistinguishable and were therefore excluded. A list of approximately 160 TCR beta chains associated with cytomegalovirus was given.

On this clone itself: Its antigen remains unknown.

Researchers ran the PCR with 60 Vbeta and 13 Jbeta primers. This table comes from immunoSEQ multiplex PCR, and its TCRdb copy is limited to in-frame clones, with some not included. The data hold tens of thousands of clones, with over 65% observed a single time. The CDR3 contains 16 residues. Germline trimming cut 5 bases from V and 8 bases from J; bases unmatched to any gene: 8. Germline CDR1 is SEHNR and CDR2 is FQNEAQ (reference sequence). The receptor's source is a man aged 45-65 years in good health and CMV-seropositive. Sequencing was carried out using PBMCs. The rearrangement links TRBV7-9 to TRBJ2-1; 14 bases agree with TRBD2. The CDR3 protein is CASSPGTSGSIYEQFF. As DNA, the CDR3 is TGTGCCAGCAGCCCGGGGACTAGCGGGAGTATTTATGAGCAGTTCTTC.